This passage covers 5 T cell receptor beta chains from one sample sequenced in a study of esophageal squamous cell carcinoma under preoperative chemotherapy. TCRdb reanalysed the PCR reads using MiXCR and keeps one entry per CDR3 protein. Of around 34,000 distinct CDR3 sequences in the sample, 52% were seen once. As for time point: after preoperative PTX-NDP chemotherapy. The material was obtained from a patient given preoperative chemotherapy. The receptors stem from a human donor with esophageal squamous cell carcinoma. The donor label of this sample is uncertain.

In this sample, this clonotype turned up a few times. CDR3 bases: TGTGCCAGCAGCCTGGGGCTCGGGCGCCGTGATGGAGATACCCAGTACTTC. Translating gives CASSLGLGRRDGDTQYF. This sequence joins TRBV7-3 and TRBJ2-3; D might be TRBD1 (5 bases). The J call is doubtful: the DNA matches TRBJ2-5 better. The CDR3 is 17 amino acids. Germline V gene lookup returns CDR1 SGHTA and CDR2 FQGTGA.

This clonotype was seen more than once but under ten times. The rearrangement uses TRBV7-3 and TRBJ2-5, with a weak D call TRBD1 (6 bases). The CDR3 has 15 amino acids. CDR1 and CDR2 from the germline V gene are SGHTA and FQGTGA. V was trimmed by 5 bases and J by 4 bases, leaving 17 bases between them. Here the CDR3 DNA reads TGTGCCAGCAGCCTTTCTGGACAGCCTCTAGAGACCCAGTACTTC. As protein: CASSLSGQPLETQYF.

The rearrangement uses TRBV4-1 and TRBJ2-3; 8 bases agree with TRBD1. Trimming cost V 0 bases and J 2 bases; bases outside gene matches: 4. Germline CDR1 is MGHRA and CDR2 is YSYEKL. The CDR3 extends over 16 amino acids. The CDR3: CASSQDSDRATDTQYF. The DNA for the CDR3 is TGCGCCAGCAGCCAAGATTCGGACAGGGCCACAGATACGCAGTATTTT.

This clonotype showed up many times. The rearrangement uses TRBV25-1 and TRBJ1-2; possibly TRBD1 for D (6 bases). Germline V gene lookup returns CDR1 MGHDK and CDR2 SYGVNS. Trimming pared 3 bases from V and 2 bases from J, leaving 10 bases between. The CDR3 consists of 14 residues. The chain's CDR3 is CASSDWGANYGYTF. In DNA form, the CDR3 reads TGTGCCAGCAGTGACTGGGGGGCCAACTATGGCTACACCTTC.

This clonotype has at least ten counts. The chain is built from TRBV11-3 and TRBJ2-5; tentatively, D is TRBD1 (5 bases). The length of the CDR3 is 15 residues. The germline gives CDR1 SGHNT, CDR2 YENEEA. Trimming removed 3 bases at V and 3 bases at J, with 14 bases between. CDR3 DNA: TGTGCCAGCAGCTTGGGGCAGGGAACAGAAGAGACCCAGTACTTC. Amino acids: CASSLGQGTEETQYF.